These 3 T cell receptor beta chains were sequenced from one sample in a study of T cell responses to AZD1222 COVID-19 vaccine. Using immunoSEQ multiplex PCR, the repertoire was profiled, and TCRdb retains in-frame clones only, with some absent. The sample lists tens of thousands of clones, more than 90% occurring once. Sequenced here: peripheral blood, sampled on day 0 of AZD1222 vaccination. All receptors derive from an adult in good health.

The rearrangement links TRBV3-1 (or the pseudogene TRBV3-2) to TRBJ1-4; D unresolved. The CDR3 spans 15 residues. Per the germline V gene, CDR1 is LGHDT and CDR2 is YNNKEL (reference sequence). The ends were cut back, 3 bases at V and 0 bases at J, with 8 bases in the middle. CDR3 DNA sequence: TGTGCCAGCAGCCAGTCACCTCCAACTAATGAAAAACTGTTTTTT. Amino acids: CASSQSPPTNEKLFF.

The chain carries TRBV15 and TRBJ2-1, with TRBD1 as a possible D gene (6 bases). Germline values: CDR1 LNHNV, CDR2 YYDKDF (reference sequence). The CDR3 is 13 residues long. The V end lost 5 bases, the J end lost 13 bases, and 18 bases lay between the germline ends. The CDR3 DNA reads TGTGCCACCAGCGCAGTCCGTATGGGACATCAGTTCTTC. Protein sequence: CATSAVRMGHQFF.

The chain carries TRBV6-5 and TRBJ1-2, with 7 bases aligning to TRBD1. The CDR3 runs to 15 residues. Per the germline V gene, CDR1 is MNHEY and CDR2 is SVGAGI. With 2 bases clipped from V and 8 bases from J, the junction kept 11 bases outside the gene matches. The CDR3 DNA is TGTGCCAGCAGTTACGAGGGGACAGTCTCAAGCGGCTACACCTTC. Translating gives CASSYEGTVSSGYTF.